Below, 8 T cell receptor beta chains from the same sample are listed, as sequenced in a study of graft-versus-host responses after intestinal transplantation. Sequenced by immunoSEQ multiplex PCR; TCRdb stores in-frame clones only, minus some. The table includes 130,000 or so clones, approximately 90% detected once. For these receptors, no antigen is known. The sample consisted of unstimulated CD4+ T cells sorted from spleen or lymph node cells, taken before intestinal transplant. The origin of the receptors is a human donor who received an intestinal transplant.

The chain combines TRBV20-1 with TRBJ2-3; D call uncertain. The V gene's germline CDR1 is DFQATT and CDR2 SNEGSKA (reference sequence). The CDR3 length is 10 residues. V lost 3 bases and J lost 6, with 4 bases in between. The CDR3 spells CSASGDTQYF. The CDR3 bases are TGCAGTGCTAGCGGGGATACGCAGTATTTT.

The chain carries TRBV7-9 and TRBJ1-2, with TRBD1 identical over 9 bases. Germline CDR1 is SEHNR and CDR2 is FQNEAQ (reference sequence). The CDR3 is made up of 16 amino acids. J lost 1 base, V lost 2 bases, and 5 bases had no gene match. In nucleotides, the CDR3 is TGTGCCAGCAGCTTAATGACAGGGGGGGTTAACTATGGCTACACCTTC. This codes for CASSLMTGGVNYGYTF.

This clone was observed a single time. This chain links TRBV9 with TRBJ1-1; D is undetermined. V shed 1 base and J shed 3 bases, with 7 bases lying between them. Germline V CDR1 and CDR2: SGDLS, YYNGEE. CDR3 size: 13 residues. The CDR3 protein is CASSVKRDTEAFF. The DNA of the CDR3 is TGTGCCAGCAGCGTAAAAAGAGACACTGAAGCTTTCTTT. Drawing the rest from reference TRBV9 and TRBJ1-1, the complete variable domain is DSGVTQTPKHLITATGQRVTLRCSPRSGDLSVYWYQQSLDQGLQFLIQYYNGEERAKGNILERFSAQQFPDLHSELNLSSLELGDSALYFCASSVKRDTEAFFGQGTRLTVV.

This chain links TRBV30 with TRBJ1-1; perhaps TRBD1 as D (5 bases). Looked up from germline, CDR1 is GTSNPN and CDR2 is SVGIG (reference sequence). The CDR3 length is 14 residues. Trimming pared 3 bases from V and 6 bases from J, leaving 17 bases between. As DNA, the CDR3 is TGTGCCTGGAGCGGTCGTCCCAAAGGGGCTGAAGCTTTCTTT. Encoded protein: CAWSGRPKGAEAFF.

The chain couples TRBV6-1 to TRBJ2-2; perhaps D is TRBD1 or TRBD2 (6 bases each). Trimming removed 3 bases from V and 4 bases from J, with 15 bases in between. The CDR3 length is 16 residues. Germline lookup yields CDR1 MNHNS and CDR2 SASEGT. The chain's CDR3 is CASSDMARGPTGELFF. Written as DNA, the CDR3 is TGTGCCAGCAGTGATATGGCCCGGGGGCCCACCGGGGAGCTGTTTTTT.

The genes are TRBV4-2 and TRBJ2-1; 8 bases are shared with TRBD2. Germline-derived CDR1 and CDR2 are LGHNA and YNFKEQ. V trimming: 0 bases; J trimming: 2 bases; junction bases outside the gene matches: 12. The CDR3 covers 19 residues. The CDR3 DNA reads as TGTGCCAGCAGCCAAGATACGGTACGGCGGGGGGTCCCCTACAATGAGCAGTTCTTC. Residues: CASSQDTVRRGVPYNEQFF.

CDR3 DNA sequence: TGTGCCAGCAGGGACGGGGGACTAGCGGCCGGGGGGGGCGAGCAGTACTTC. This encodes CASRDGGLAAGGGEQYF. The chain is built from TRBV6-4 and TRBJ2-7; 11 nucleotides match TRBD2. Germline lookup yields CDR1 MRHNA and CDR2 SNTAGT. The CDR3 loop spans 17 amino acids. After removal of 6 bases from V and 6 bases from J, the junction contained 16 bases not matched to a gene.

The V and J genes are TRBV29-1 and TRBJ1-5; perhaps TRBD1 as D (6 bases). The germline gives CDR1 SQVTM, CDR2 ANQGSEA. V shed 5 bases and J shed 0 bases, with 11 bases lying between them. The CDR3 loop spans 14 amino acids. The DNA of the CDR3 is TGCAGCGTTACCGGGACAAATAGCAATCAGCCCCAGCATTTT. Protein: CSVTGTNSNQPQHF.